This entry lists 27 T cell receptor beta chains sequenced from one sample in a study of identifying expanded T cells in peripheral blood. Data came from immunoSEQ multiplex PCR; TCRdb stores just in-frame clones and leaves some out. The sample yields about 82,000 clones, 80% to 90% seen once. Source material: blood. The receptor set was obtained from a person aged 18 to 75 in good health.

The J gene is TRBJ2-1, the V gene TRBV6-6, with TRBD1 matching over 8 bases. This CDR3 has 14 residues. Germline CDR1 reads MNHNY; CDR2 reads SVGAGI (reference sequence). V lost 2 bases, J lost 5 bases, and 2 bases stayed unmatched. CDR3: CASSYQGADNEQFF. In DNA form, the CDR3 reads TGTGCCAGCAGTTACCAGGGGGCGGACAATGAGCAGTTCTTC.

The J gene is TRBJ2-1, the V gene TRBV7-6; D gene unclear. Germline loops: CDR1 SGHVS, CDR2 FNYEAQ. There are 12 residues in the CDR3. Trimming took 5 bases from V and 4 from J, leaving 6 bases between them. CDR3 sequence: CASSTSYNEQFF. Written as DNA, the CDR3 is TGTGCCAGCAGCACCTCATACAATGAGCAGTTCTTC.

The genes are TRBV21-1 and TRBJ1-2. TRBV21-1 is a listed pseudogene. CDR3 length: 13 amino acids. The CDR3 region has the DNA TGTGCCAGCAGCAAAGAAGGCAGCTATGGCTACACCTTC. Protein product: CASSKEGSYGYTF.

The chain uses TRBV27 and TRBJ1-5; weak D call: TRBD1 (6 bases). Germline assignment: CDR1 MNHEY and CDR2 SMNVEV (reference sequence). V was clipped by 6 bases and J by 2 bases, with 14 bases between them. The CDR3 is made up of 15 amino acids. CDR3 DNA: TGTGCCAGCAGAAGACAGGCCCGAGGCAATCAGCCCCAGCATTTT. This codes for CASRRQARGNQPQHF.

The CDR3 loop is CASSLVGSGPFYGYTF. The CDR3 nucleotides are TGTGCCAGCAGCTTAGTCGGTTCAGGCCCGTTTTATGGCTACACCTTC. This chain connects TRBV7-8 to TRBJ1-2; no firm D call. CDR1 and CDR2 from the germline V gene are SGHVS and FQNEAQ. Between the trimmed V and J ends, which lost 1 base and 5 bases, there was a span of 17 bases. CDR3 length: 16 amino acids. Filled out from reference TRBV7-8 and TRBJ1-2, the complete variable domain reads GAGVSQSPRYKVAKRGQDVALRCDPISGHVSLFWYQQALGQGPEFLTYFQNEAQLDKSGLPSDRFFAERPEGSVSTLKIQRTQQEDSAVYLCASSLVGSGPFYGYTFGSGTRLTVV.

CDR3 sequence: CASSLYGTSGRYEQYF. The CDR3 bases are TGTGCCAGCAGCTTATACGGGACTAGCGGGAGGTACGAGCAGTACTTC. This rearrangement joins TRBV7-2 to TRBJ2-7; 15 nucleotides align to TRBD2. The CDR3 has 16 residues. Germline assignment: CDR1 SGHTA and CDR2 FQGNSA. The V gene end was trimmed by 2 bases and the J gene end by 4 bases; junction bases not matched to a gene: 3.

The genes are TRBV6-1 and TRBJ1-2; D is undetermined. CDR3 length equals 15 residues. The V end lost 9 bases, the J end lost 4 bases, and 21 bases lay between the germline ends. Germline CDR1 is MNHNS and CDR2 is SASEGT. Here the CDR3 DNA reads TGTGCCAGTGCCATGGGTTTGGTCAGCCCCTATGGCTACACCTTC. Its translation is CASAMGLVSPYGYTF.

In its sample, this clone was seen a few times. V gene TRBV6-4 combines with J gene TRBJ1-1; D gene ambiguous. V gave up 6 bases and J gave up 6 bases, with 11 bases separating them. The CDR3 length is 12 residues. From germline, CDR1 is MRHNA and CDR2 SNTAGT. The CDR3 DNA sequence: TGTGCCAGCAGCCTCCCTTTCTCTGAAGCTTTCTTT. The encoded protein is CASSLPFSEAFF.

The chain couples TRBV10-2 to TRBJ2-7; D remains ambiguous. Trimming removed 6 bases at V and 1 base at J, with 16 bases between. The CDR3 consists of 15 residues. Germline CDR1 and CDR2: WSHSY and SAAADI. The CDR3 region is CASRGIGVGSYEQYF. The CDR3 region has the DNA TGCGCCAGCAGGGGGATTGGGGTAGGGTCCTACGAGCAGTACTTC.

The J gene is TRBJ1-2, the V gene TRBV9; D unclear. The CDR3 spans 15 residues. Germline V gene lookup returns CDR1 SGDLS and CDR2 YYNGEE. V lost 3 bases, J lost 2 bases, and 14 bases lay in between. Written as DNA, the CDR3 is TGTGCCAGCAGCGAGGTAGCGAAGGCGAACTATGGCTACACCTTC. This translates into CASSEVAKANYGYTF.

The rearrangement joins TRBV18 to TRBJ2-7; D not resolved. The germline CDR1 and CDR2 sequences are KGHSH and LQKENI. The CDR3 is made up of 12 amino acids. V was shortened by 1 base and J by 5 bases, with 6 bases between the two germline ends. The DNA of the CDR3 is TGTGCCAGCTCACCACAGGGCGACGAGCAGTACTTC. It specifies CASSPQGDEQYF.

V usage is TRBV7-2 and J usage is TRBJ1-3; TRBD1 is a possible D gene (6 bases). CDR3 length equals 14 residues. Germline assignment: CDR1 SGHTA and CDR2 FQGNSA. The V end lost 5 bases, the J end lost 2 bases, and 10 bases lay between the germline ends. The CDR3 here is CASSLTGTGNTIYF. As DNA, the CDR3 is TGTGCCAGCAGCCTCACAGGGACTGGAAACACCATATATTTT.

This clone was recorded a few times. V usage is TRBV19 and J usage is TRBJ1-5; the D gene is possibly TRBD1 (6 bases). The CDR3 loop spans 14 amino acids. Trimming shortened V by 6 bases and J by 4 bases, and 13 bases separated the two germline ends. The germline V gene has CDR1 LNHDA and CDR2 SQIVND (reference sequence). CDR3 loop: CASSRTTGNQPQHF. Written as DNA, the CDR3 is TGTGCCAGTAGCCGAACCACAGGGAATCAGCCCCAGCATTTT.

The chain recombines TRBV10-3 with TRBJ1-5; no clear D gene. V lost 3 bases and J lost 0, with 12 bases in between. The CDR3 runs 16 residues. In germline, CDR1 is ENHRY, CDR2 SYGVKD. DNA for the CDR3: TGTGCCATCAGTGACCCCATAGGAGGTAGCAATCAGCCCCAGCATTTT. Encoded protein: CAISDPIGGSNQPQHF.

V is TRBV7-9 and J is TRBJ2-7, with D unclear. Looked up from germline, CDR1 is SEHNR and CDR2 is FQNEAQ (reference sequence). The V end was cut by 1 base, the J end by 2 bases, with 12 bases between. The CDR3 length is 15 residues. CDR3 in DNA: TGTGCCAGCAGCTTAGATCTATCGCTGACCTACGAGCAGTACTTC. It yields the protein CASSLDLSLTYEQYF. Using reference TRBV7-9 and TRBJ2-7 for the parts outside the CDR3, the full variable domain is DTGVSQNPRHKITKRGQNVTFRCDPISEHNRLYWYRQTLGQGPEFLTYFQNEAQLEKSRLLSDRFSAERPKGSFSTLEIQRTEQGDSAMYLCASSLDLSLTYEQYFGPGTRLTVT.

The J gene is TRBJ2-7, the V gene TRBV7-9; 7 bases align to TRBD1. With V trimmed by 4 bases and J by 3 bases, 6 bases remained unmatched. This CDR3 is built from 14 residues. Germline V gene sequence: CDR1 SEHNR, CDR2 FQNEAQ (reference sequence). The CDR3 nucleotides read TGTGCCAGCAGCTCGGGACAGAGAATCTACGAGCAGTACTTC. It codes for CASSSGQRIYEQYF.

The table lists this clone with a few counts. The chain uses TRBV7-9 and TRBJ1-5, with D possibly matching TRBD1 (5 bases). V shed 5 bases and J shed 4 bases, with 9 bases lying between them. The CDR3 is 13 residues long. Germline-derived CDR1 and CDR2 are SEHNR and FQNEAQ (reference sequence). The CDR3 DNA follows: TGTGCCAGCAGCCGGGACGGAAATCAGCCCCAGCATTTT. Its translation is CASSRDGNQPQHF.

In this sample, this clone turned up once. The chain carries TRBV27 and TRBJ1-4, with 7 bases that match TRBD1. The CDR3 has 15 residues. The germline V gene has CDR1 MNHEY and CDR2 SMNVEV (reference sequence). The ends lost 4 bases at V and 7 bases at J; junction bases unmatched: 9. The chain's CDR3 is CASSSRQGRGEKLFF. As DNA, the CDR3 is TGTGCCAGCAGTTCGCGACAGGGAAGGGGTGAAAAACTGTTTTTT.

CDR3 loop: CASSEVSGGTEAFF. The CDR3 DNA reads TGTGCCAGCAGTGAGGTATCGGGGGGAACTGAAGCTTTCTTT. This chain connects TRBV6-4 to TRBJ1-1; TRBD1 might be the D (5 bases). Germline V CDR1 and CDR2: MRHNA, SNTAGT. This CDR3 spans 14 amino acids. V was shortened by 3 bases and J by 5 bases, with 13 bases between the two germline ends.

This sequence joins TRBV30 and TRBJ1-5; 7 nucleotides agree with TRBD1. The junction had 2 bases not matched to a gene; V was cut back by 2 bases and J by 4 bases. The CDR3 runs to 13 residues. Germline loops: CDR1 GTSNPN, CDR2 SVGIG (reference sequence). The CDR3 nucleotides are TGTGCCTGGAGTTTACAGGGGAATCAGCCCCAGCATTTT. It translates to CAWSLQGNQPQHF.

This clone was observed once. This chain joins TRBV5-6 and TRBJ2-1; 10 bases are a match to TRBD2. From germline, CDR1 is SGHDT and CDR2 YYEEEE. The V and J ends lost 5 bases and 0 bases, in that order; junction bases with no gene match: 2. The CDR3 is 15 amino acids. The CDR3 DNA is TGTGCCAGCAGACTAGCGGGAACCTCCTACAATGAGCAGTTCTTC. This codes for CASRLAGTSYNEQFF. Full variable domain (outside the CDR3, taken from reference TRBV5-6 and TRBJ2-1): DAGVTQSPTHLIKTRGQQVTLRCSPKSGHDTVSWYQQALGQGPQFIFQYYEEEERQRGNFPDRFSGHQFPNYSSELNVNALLLGDSALYLCASRLAGTSYNEQFFGPGTRLTVL.

The chain combines TRBV30 with TRBJ2-7; D is possibly TRBD1 or TRBD2 (6 bases each). Germline CDR1 GTSNPN, CDR2 SVGIG (reference sequence). Trimming pared 5 bases from V and 11 bases from J, leaving 16 bases between. This CDR3 is built from 11 residues. CDR3 in DNA: TGTGCCTGGGGGGGGCCCAGGGGAAAGTACTTC. It codes for CAWGGPRGKYF. Using reference TRBV30 and TRBJ2-7 for the parts outside the CDR3, the full variable domain is SQTIHQWPATLVQPVGSPLSLECTVEGTSNPNLYWYRQAAGRGLQLLFYSVGIGQISSEVPQNLSASRPQDRQFILSSKKLLLSDSGFYLCAWGGPRGKYFGPGTRLTVT.

The chain employs TRBV5-4 and TRBJ2-1; TRBD2 agrees at 12 bases. CDR3 size: 17 residues. In germline, CDR1 is SGHNT, CDR2 YYREEE (reference sequence). Trimming took 0 bases from V and 6 from J; bases not matched to a gene: 7. The CDR3 loop reads CASSLDASGRAGNEQFF. The CDR3 coding sequence is TGTGCCAGCAGCTTGGATGCTAGCGGGAGGGCCGGCAATGAGCAGTTCTTC.

J is TRBJ1-1 and V is TRBV5-1; a possible D gene is TRBD1 (5 bases). The CDR3 is 15 residues long. V was clipped by 2 bases and J by 5 bases, with 16 bases between them. Germline lookup yields CDR1 SGHRS and CDR2 YFSETQ. The CDR3 spells CASSFKGPGETEAFF. The CDR3 region has the DNA TGCGCCAGCAGCTTTAAAGGCCCGGGGGAAACTGAAGCTTTCTTT.

The chain is built from TRBV10-3 and TRBJ2-1; possible D gene TRBD2, 5 bases. CDR1 ENHRY and CDR2 SYGVKD come from the germline V gene. The CDR3 loop spans 14 amino acids. Trimming took 5 bases from V and 1 from J, leaving 9 bases between them. CDR3 in DNA: TGTGCCATCAGTCCAGCGGCTTCCTACAATGAGCAGTTCTTC. Protein: CAISPAASYNEQFF.

This clone was recorded a few times. The rearrangement uses TRBV29-1 and TRBJ2-5; no clear D. Deletions cut 3 bases from V and 5 bases from J, with 7 bases between. Germline CDR1 reads SQVTM; CDR2 reads ANQGSEA. The CDR3 is 11 amino acids. The CDR3 loop reads CSVDNSETQYF. The DNA of the CDR3 is TGCAGCGTTGATAACTCCGAGACCCAGTACTTC.

J is TRBJ2-5 and V is TRBV11-2, with 8 bases identical to TRBD1. Germline V gene lookup returns CDR1 SGHAT and CDR2 FQNNGV. This CDR3 is 15 amino acids long. After removal of 3 bases from V and 5 bases from J, the junction contained 8 bases not matched to a gene. This CDR3 reads CASSFGDRSRETQYF. The DNA of the CDR3 is TGTGCCAGCAGCTTCGGGGACAGGAGTCGGGAGACCCAGTACTTC.